The rows below give T cell receptor beta chains drawn from one sample of a study of identical twins. One entry per CDR3 protein results from TCRdb running MiXCR on the 5' RACE reads. The sample contains hundreds of thousands of distinct CDR3 sequences, over 8.5% of which appear only once. In addition, the sample was reused for a study of yellow fever vaccine responses in identical twins.

The sample comprised PBMCs. The receptors come from a woman aged 18-35 years in good health. Each CDR3 is given without its conserved first and last residue. A row's size may be missing; if present it is once, few, many or a size class.

CDR3 protein: ASSQDGGAEQY
CDR3 length: 11
clone size: many
V gene: TRBV4-3

CDR3 protein: SAQGQGTPIGGYT
CDR3 length: 13
clone size: .
V gene: TRBV20-1

CDR3 protein: ASSRNSNEKLF
CDR3 length: 11
clone size: .
V gene: TRBV5-6

CDR3 protein: ASSIGQGGFNEQF
CDR3 length: 13
clone size: .
V gene: TRBV5-4

CDR3 protein: SASGGAHEQF
CDR3 length: 10
clone size: few
V gene: TRBV20-1

CDR3 protein: SASDRSYGYT
CDR3 length: 10
clone size: few
V gene: TRBV20-1

CDR3 protein: ASSLSRSSEQF
CDR3 length: 11
clone size: few
V gene: TRBV7-6

CDR3 protein: ASSVATMRDRGLQETQY
CDR3 length: 17
clone size: .
V gene: TRBV9

CDR3 protein: ASGTSASYEQY
CDR3 length: 11
clone size: few
V gene: TRBV12-3/TRBV12-4

CDR3 protein: ASRAGEGEKLF
CDR3 length: 11
clone size: many
V gene: TRBV12-3/TRBV12-4

CDR3 protein: ARQGPETQY
CDR3 length: 9
clone size: .
V gene: TRBV5-1

CDR3 protein: ASSDWGASYNEQF
CDR3 length: 13
clone size: .
V gene: TRBV2

CDR3 protein: ATSGSYSYNEQF
CDR3 length: 12
clone size: many
V gene: TRBV24-1

CDR3 protein: ASRYRNSNQPQH
CDR3 length: 12
clone size: many
V gene: TRBV21-1

CDR3 protein: SAKTGGDTEAF
CDR3 length: 11
clone size: .
V gene: TRBV29-1

CDR3 protein: ASSLGQDQAF
CDR3 length: 10
clone size: .
V gene: TRBV6-5

CDR3 protein: ASATGGSGRATQY
CDR3 length: 13
clone size: few
V gene: TRBV12-3/TRBV12-4

CDR3 protein: ASGTGKNIQY
CDR3 length: 10
clone size: .
V gene: TRBV12-3/TRBV12-4

CDR3 protein: ASSQGPGQPSYEQY
CDR3 length: 14
clone size: .
V gene: TRBV6-2/TRBV6-3

CDR3 protein: ASSSTSKTAVYEQY
CDR3 length: 14
clone size: .
V gene: TRBV28

CDR3 protein: AWDSYNEQF
CDR3 length: 9
clone size: .
V gene: TRBV30

CDR3 protein: ASSPAGAGDTQY
CDR3 length: 12
clone size: few
V gene: TRBV7-9

CDR3 protein: SATGGTGGSLISYEQY
CDR3 length: 16
clone size: few
V gene: TRBV29-1

CDR3 protein: ASTPTGGETQY
CDR3 length: 11
clone size: few
V gene: TRBV7-2

CDR3 protein: ASSKSSGTGGHNEQF
CDR3 length: 15
clone size: few
V gene: TRBV7-9

CDR3 protein: ASSPGAPTGELF
CDR3 length: 12
clone size: .
V gene: TRBV7-9

CDR3 protein: ASSLGPGANVLT
CDR3 length: 12
clone size: many
V gene: TRBV7-2

CDR3 protein: ASSYSNLGQPQH
CDR3 length: 12
clone size: .
V gene: TRBV6-5

CDR3 protein: ASSLKPYEQY
CDR3 length: 10
clone size: few
V gene: TRBV3-1

CDR3 protein: ASSQVMSYEQY
CDR3 length: 11
clone size: few
V gene: TRBV4-2

CDR3 protein: SASWGYTEAF
CDR3 length: 10
clone size: few
V gene: TRBV20-1

CDR3 protein: ASAQLGYNEQF
CDR3 length: 11
clone size: many
V gene: TRBV5-1

CDR3 protein: ASSPRGGLGNNEQF
CDR3 length: 14
clone size: .
V gene: TRBV5-1

CDR3 protein: ASSRSNEQY
CDR3 length: 9
clone size: .
V gene: TRBV6-2/TRBV6-3

CDR3 protein: SYGQGGTGELF
CDR3 length: 11
clone size: .
V gene: TRBV29-1

CDR3 protein: ASSYPGTGSYT
CDR3 length: 11
clone size: many
V gene: TRBV6-5

CDR3 protein: ASSGQGVRYEQF
CDR3 length: 12
clone size: .
V gene: TRBV12-3/TRBV12-4

CDR3 protein: AWGTGQETQY
CDR3 length: 10
clone size: .
V gene: TRBV30

CDR3 protein: ASGPYEQY
CDR3 length: 8
clone size: .
V gene: TRBV28

CDR3 protein: SASAAGSTDTQY
CDR3 length: 12
clone size: few
V gene: TRBV20-1

CDR3 protein: ASSLGTGLGQPQH
CDR3 length: 13
clone size: many
V gene: TRBV12-3/TRBV12-4

CDR3 protein: ATGPGTNQETQY
CDR3 length: 12
clone size: .
V gene: TRBV2

CDR3 protein: ASSPGSENQPQH
CDR3 length: 12
clone size: many
V gene: TRBV7-8

CDR3 protein: ASSLTRHSNQPQH
CDR3 length: 13
clone size: few
V gene: TRBV27

CDR3 protein: ASSKGLSFIPSGRSEQF
CDR3 length: 17
clone size: .
V gene: TRBV21-1

CDR3 protein: ASSSRTSGGKKETQY
CDR3 length: 15
clone size: few
V gene: TRBV7-2